This T cell receptor beta chain was recovered during a study of blood T cell repertoires in COVID-19. Sequencing used immunoSEQ multiplex PCR; TCRdb keeps in-frame clones, though not all of them. The table includes 78,000 or so clones, 65% to 90% detected once. This CDR3 is built from 15 residues. Germline V gene lookup returns CDR1 KGHDR and CDR2 SFDVKD. Trimming removed 3 bases from V and 6 bases from J; junction bases left unmatched: 8. The chain combines TRBV24-1 with TRBJ1-2; 8 nucleotides line up with TRBD1. This clonotype originated in a woman aged 60 to 75 with acute or convalescent COVID-19. Sequenced: peripheral blood. In DNA, the CDR3 is TGTGCCACCAGTGATGGGACAGGACTGGTCGATGGCTACACCTTC. Amino acids: CATSDGTGLVDGYTF.